This T cell receptor (beta chain) was obtained from a study of OX40 agonist ivuxolimab in advanced cancers. For context, the study as a whole: Ivuxolimab, which targeted the costimulatory receptor OX40 (CD134), was an agonistic, fully human IgG2 monoclonal antibody. Three dose-escalation patients achieved partial responses, one with hepatocellular carcinoma and two with cutaneous melanoma. The point of sequencing TCRbeta in the periphery was to test whether ivuxolimab changed TCR sequence diversity and drove clonal T-cell expansion. Intravenous ivuxolimab was administered to patients every 2 weeks at six dose levels: 0.01, 0.1, 0.3, 1.5, 3 and 10 mg/kg. Patients were allowed to have had prior anti-PD-1, anti-PD-L1 or anti-CTLA-4 therapy, and 30% to 40% of the dose-escalation patients had previously received checkpoint inhibitors. The monotherapy dose-escalation portion (N of about 50 patients) of the phase I ivuxolimab trial is reported in the paper. A male proportion of roughly 85% and a mean age of 60 years, ranging from about 20 to 85, were recorded for the dose-escalation cohort. Of the roughly 51 dose-escalation patients, hepatocellular carcinoma was present in roughly 19, melanoma in roughly 15, renal cell carcinoma in 9 and head and neck cancer in 9.

Relative to germline, V is missing 3 bases and J is missing 5 bases, with 7 bases of the junction outside any gene match. Per the germline V gene, WSHSY is the CDR1 and SAAADI is the CDR2. There are 14 amino acids in the CDR3, from cysteine to phenylalanine inclusive. Only the CDR3 portion is preserved as DNA: 42 bases, with reading frame beginning at the first base. Genomic DNA was extracted from sorted cells for sequencing of the TCRbeta CDR3 region. The immunoSEQ Assay was used for sequencing of TCRbeta CDR3 regions. Held by TCRdb, this immuneACCESS table contains in-frame sequences only and omits some clones. Under half of the omission traces to an unresolved V gene where checked; the cause of the rest is unknown. In this sample the table shows around 6,000 clones, approximately 68% of which occur a single time. The ten most abundant clones make up 30% to 45% of the sample. What the study reported, not specific to this receptor: In the 0.1-3.0 mg/kg groups, partial responders had among the lowest normalized peripheral clonal expansion, particularly in CD8+ T cells. After ivuxolimab, more expanded clones were found on average in CD8+ T cells than in CD4+ T cells. Low levels of normalized T-cell clonal expansion were also shown by some nonresponding patients. At doses from 0.1 to 3.0 mg/kg, clonal expansion was seen in both CD4+ and CD8+ blood T cells between baseline and week 6. Antigen specificity was not determined for the clonally expanded peripheral T cells.

The trial excluded patients who had a history of autoimmune disease or were on systemic immunosuppression. In every dose cohort, peripheral blood was drawn for TCR sequencing at baseline, cycle 4 day 1, and cycle 7 day 1. Samples were obtained from an open-label, multicenter, first-in-human phase I dose-escalation trial of ivuxolimab. The trial enrolled adults with locally advanced or metastatic head and neck squamous cell, hepatocellular, melanoma or renal cell carcinoma. Before TCR sequencing, CD4+ T cells and CD8+ T cells from peripheral blood were sorted into separate populations. To note about this clone: What antigen it recognizes has not been identified. Per-nucleotide qualities are absent, and no much larger clonotype sits a single base away.

The source material was CD4+ or CD8+ T cells sorted from blood, sampled in a trial of the OX40 agonist ivuxolimab. The chain couples TRBV10-2 to TRBJ2-7; 7 middle bases align to TRBD2. This receptor was taken from an adult with an advanced solid tumor such as melanoma, head and neck, liver or kidney cancer. The DNA sequence is given as TGCGCCAGCAGTGACTTGGGGGGGAGGGACGAGCAGTACTTC. It encodes CASSDLGGRDEQYF.